This record concerns one T cell receptor beta chain sequence. Its antigen remains undetermined. Qualities for individual bases were not recorded, and no much larger clone is one base off. Library prep was done by the immunoSEQ multiplex PCR assay. Concerning the study's data processing: During preprocessing, nonproductive sequences were removed, along with CDR3s that did not begin with C, did not end with F or W, or were shorter than 7 amino acids. Antigen-specific clonotypes were called with the MANAFEST web app, based on expansion relative to reference and other culture wells. A clone counted as positive if significantly expanded in 2 of 3 replicate wells versus the reference culture at FDR below 0.05. Positive clones also required significant expansion versus all other tandem wells and an odds ratio above 5. After three terminal residues were trimmed from each end, CDR3 homology was quantified as pairwise Levenshtein distance using the stringdist R package. TCRdb mirrors the immuneACCESS table, restricted to in-frame sequences. Some clones are absent from its copies; in checked studies, under half trace to an unresolved V gene, and the reason for the others is unknown. That table is the source of V, J and clone size, and D and trimming were worked out from the DNA. The sample contains 15,000 to 20,000 clones, around three quarters of them found a single time. Of the sample, about 30% falls within the top ten clones.

The sample comes from a study of CD4 T cells in relation to SARS-CoV-2 and coronaviruses listed by TCRdb under 2021. Regarding the complete study: The ViraFEST assay cultured PBMCs with antigen for roughly nine days, then sequenced TCR beta CDR3s to find antigen-specific clonal expansions. An HIV-1 Nef peptide pool or a no-peptide culture served as the negative reference condition. Using patient-derived lymphoblastoid cell lines, the shared crossreactive spike epitopes were mapped to their HLA restriction. At the level of individual TCR clonotypes, the study evaluated whether memory CD4+ T cells crossreact between the spike proteins of SARS-CoV-2 and those of common cold coronaviruses. The Adaptive Biotechnologies TCR-sequencing kit was used to sequence samples from a few pre-COVID donors and the naive versus memory experiments, whereas other data were Illumina-based. For other donors in the study, expansion assays were sequenced with a different, Illumina-based TCR-beta assay.

General conclusions and limits of the study: Because the crossreactivity analysis focused on spike protein, crossreactivity against other viral proteins was not assessed. Small numbers of patients and of tested TCRs were a limitation of the study. No donor contributed both pre-pandemic and post-infection samples, which limited tracing the source of pre-existing responses. Significantly weaker SARS-CoV-2-driven expansion was shown by crossreactive clones than by monoreactive clones, consistent with antigenic imprinting. Memory CD4+ clonotypes crossrecognizing SARS-CoV-2 and at least one common cold coronavirus spike were found in roughly 65% of donors.

CD4+ T cells from unexposed donors were collected before the COVID-19 pandemic (2011-2018). After approximately eleven days of culture, CD4+ T cells were isolated with the EasySep CD4+ T cell isolation kit. Unexposed donor CD4+ T cells were tested for reactivity to SARS-CoV-2 S and N and four common cold coronavirus spike pools, as cell number allowed. About 2.2 million PBMCs per well were cultured in IMDM with roughly 5% human AB serum and approximately 9.5 IU/ml IL-2. Half of the culture medium was replaced with fresh IL-2-containing medium on days 3 and 7. In general, every peptide culture condition was set up in three replicate wells. Leukapheresis product for the unexposed donors was bought commercially. PBMCs were isolated from leukapheresis product or whole blood by Ficoll-Paque PLUS gradient centrifugation. The PBMCs went either fresh into the expansion assay or into cryopreservation at -140 degrees C. The QIAamp Micro DNA Kit was used to extract genomic DNA from the CD4+ T cells.

The sequence derives from a human donor in good health. Sequences were obtained from CD4+ T cells from PBMCs, cultured in vitro.

The nucleotide sequence is given as TGTGCCAGCAGTACTGGACGGACCAATCAGCCCCAGCATTTT. This translates into CASSTGRTNQPQHF. The sequence is built from TRBV28 and TRBJ1-5, with no D gene named confidently. CDR1 MDHEN and CDR2 SYDVKM were looked up in the germline V gene. Taken from cysteine to phenylalanine, the CDR3 has 14 residues. Only CDR3 DNA is held: 42 bases, read in frame from base 1. Deletion took 5 bases off V and 3 bases off J, with a span of 11 bases between the germline ends.